This T cell receptor beta chain was retrieved from a study of graft-versus-host responses after intestinal transplantation. Study-wide background: Recipients obtained multivisceral, liver-intestinal, or isolated intestinal transplants. The study gave all recipients anti-thymocyte globulin induction, then tacrolimus and steroids for approximately three years.

Study observations and caveats: The authors found GvH clones in recipient marrow, some appearing first in ileum or blood.

Of note for this clone: Antigen unknown.

Repertoires were generated with immunoSEQ multiplex PCR, while TCRdb's copy carries only in-frame clones and drops some. The data hold 90,000 to 120,000 clones, with about 87% observed a single time. Material: unstimulated CD4+ T cells sorted from spleen or lymph node cells, obtained before transplant. This receptor was taken from a human donor who was the organ donor for an intestinal transplant.

For the CDR3, the DNA is TGTGCCAGCAGCACTAGGACAGGGGCCGATCGCGTTGCTTTCTTT. It encodes CASSTRTGADRVAFF. J is TRBJ1-1 and V is TRBV9, with TRBD1 identical over 9 bases. The V gene end was trimmed by 4 bases and the J gene end by 11 bases; junction bases not matched to a gene: 15. The CDR3 extends over 15 amino acids. Germline loops: CDR1 SGDLS, CDR2 YYNGEE. Full variable domain (missing parts from reference TRBV9 and TRBJ1-1): DSGVTQTPKHLITATGQRVTLRCSPRSGDLSVYWYQQSLDQGLQFLIQYYNGEERAKGNILERFSAQQFPDLHSELNLSSLELGDSALYFCASSTRTGADRVAFFGQGTRLTVV.